These 15 T cell receptor beta chains came from one sample sequenced in a study of shared clonotypes between healthy human individuals. Measured with immunoSEQ multiplex PCR; TCRdb has only the in-frame clones, and not every one. The sample lists under 300,000 clones, about 69% seen once, with 8.5% to 14% in the top ten. The source material was memory CD4+ T cells sorted from blood. The subset is: CD45RA-negative fraction. All receptors derive from a man in his thirties or forties in good health.

This chain uses TRBV5-6 with TRBJ2-1, with 7 bases identical to TRBD1. CDR1 and CDR2 (germline): SGHDT, YYEEEE. J was trimmed by 0 bases and V by 4 bases; bases with no gene match: 7. The CDR3 consists of 16 residues. CDR3 residues: CASSLGQRSSYNEQFF. The CDR3 bases are TGTGCCAGCAGCCTGGGACAGCGAAGCTCCTACAATGAGCAGTTCTTC.

Only a few counts were recorded for this clone. Here the CDR3 reads CATKGGTSLSYNEQFF. CDR3 nucleotide sequence: TGTGCCACCAAGGGGGGGACTAGCCTATCCTACAATGAGCAGTTCTTC. The chain links TRBV2 to TRBJ2-1; 9 nucleotides line up with TRBD2. Germline CDR1 reads SNHLY; CDR2 reads FYNNEI. V was clipped by 10 bases and J by 1 base; unmatched bases: 11. The CDR3 has 16 residues.

The sample holds one count of this clone. J is TRBJ2-3 and V is TRBV13, with 7 bases that match TRBD1. V dropped 3 bases and J dropped 3; count of bases not matched to a gene: 3. The CDR3 has 14 residues. CDR1 and CDR2 from the germline V gene are PRHDT and FYEKMQ (reference sequence). CDR3 DNA: TGTGCCAGCAGCTTTGACAGGGTTACAGATACGCAGTATTTT. Translated, it gives CASSFDRVTDTQYF.

V and J are TRBV7-8 and TRBJ1-1, with D perhaps TRBD1 (6 bases). Germline V gives CDR1 SGHVS, CDR2 FQNEAQ. The CDR3 totals 15 residues. Trimming took 7 bases from V and 1 from J, leaving 16 bases between them. CDR3 coding DNA: TGTGCCAGCACATGGGGGGCGACAGGGAACACTGAAGCTTTCTTT. Its protein product is CASTWGATGNTEAFF.

The rearrangement joins TRBV10-3 to TRBJ2-3; D gene uncertain. The CDR3 runs 15 residues. In germline, CDR1 is ENHRY, CDR2 SYGVKD. Trimming stripped 3 bases from V and 4 bases from J, with 14 bases between. This CDR3 reads CAISDPFKGADTQYF. The CDR3 DNA sequence: TGTGCCATCAGTGACCCCTTTAAAGGCGCAGATACGCAGTATTTT.

This sequence joins TRBV30 and TRBJ1-5; D call uncertain. Germline V gives CDR1 GTSNPN, CDR2 SVGIG (reference sequence). V was clipped by 3 bases and J by 0 bases, with 12 bases between them. The CDR3 runs 15 residues. The CDR3 nucleotides are TGTGCCTGGAGAAGTGAGGGATATAGCAATCAGCCCCAGCATTTT. The encoded protein is CAWRSEGYSNQPQHF.

The J gene is TRBJ2-5, the V gene TRBV5-6; 9 bases align to TRBD1. V was pared by 0 bases and J by 1 base, with 7 bases of the junction left unmatched. The CDR3 runs 17 residues. The germline gives CDR1 SGHDT, CDR2 YYEEEE. The CDR3 region has the DNA TGTGCCAGCAGCTTGGCCGGGCGGGACAGGGCCCAAGAGACCCAGTACTTC. Protein: CASSLAGRDRAQETQYF.

The V and J genes are TRBV6-1 and TRBJ1-3; the D is unclear. There are 13 residues in the CDR3. CDR1 is MNHNS and CDR2 is SASEGT in the germline V gene. V was cut by 3 bases and J by 4 bases, with 7 bases left in between. In nucleotides, the CDR3 is TGTGCCAGCAGTGAGTCGGACGGAAACACCATATATTTT. Protein product: CASSESDGNTIYF.

V gene TRBV18 combines with J gene TRBJ2-2, with D uncertain. The germline V gene has CDR1 KGHSH and CDR2 LQKENI. CDR3 length equals 15 residues. Trimming shortened V by 3 bases and J by 4 bases, and 12 bases separated the two germline ends. The CDR3 DNA reads as TGTGCCAGCTCACCCCAGGCGGCCCGCACCGGGGAGCTGTTTTTT. It yields the protein CASSPQAARTGELFF.

The table lists this clone with a few counts. This chain connects TRBV2 to TRBJ1-1; D call uncertain. The CDR3 is made up of 16 amino acids. Germline V CDR1 and CDR2: SNHLY, FYNNEI. The germline V and J ends were trimmed by 2 bases and 0 bases, with 13 bases remaining between them. Written as DNA, the CDR3 is TGTGCCAGCAGTGAATCACAGCTTACAATGAACACTGAAGCTTTCTTT. As protein: CASSESQLTMNTEAFF.

The chain has TRBV10-3 and TRBJ1-1; D remains unclear. Per germline, CDR1 ENHRY and CDR2 SYGVKD. The CDR3 totals 14 residues. V lost 3 bases and J 4 bases, leaving 12 bases between the germline ends. The DNA of the CDR3 is TGTGCCATCAGTGACAGCAGGCGCTTCACTGAAGCTTTCTTT. Its protein is CAISDSRRFTEAFF.

The CDR3 DNA reads TGTGCCAGCACCAGGGGGCGTCCCTACGAGCAGTACTTC. It encodes CASTRGRPYEQYF. J is TRBJ2-7 and V is TRBV28; 8 bases line up with TRBD1. Trimming at V came to 7 bases and at J to 2 bases, leaving 4 bases not matched to a gene. The CDR3 sequence is 13 residues long. The germline V gene has CDR1 MDHEN and CDR2 SYDVKM.

V usage is TRBV5-4 and J usage is TRBJ2-3; 13 nucleotides align to TRBD2. Germline CDR1 and CDR2: SGHNT and YYREEE (reference sequence). The CDR3 consists of 17 residues. V lost 6 bases to trimming and J lost 1 base; unmatched junction nucleotides: 8. This CDR3 reads CASTLGGLAGRTDTQYF. The CDR3 DNA reads TGTGCCAGCACCCTGGGGGGACTAGCGGGACGCACAGATACGCAGTATTTT.

This chain joins TRBV6-6 and TRBJ2-7, with D perhaps being TRBD1 or TRBD2 (6 bases each). V lost 4 bases, J lost 2 bases, and 12 bases lay in between. Germline CDR1 MNHNY, CDR2 SVGAGI (reference sequence). The CDR3 is made up of 14 amino acids. The CDR3 region is CASSLRGETYEQYF. CDR3 DNA: TGTGCCAGCAGTTTAAGGGGGGAGACCTACGAGCAGTACTTC.

Ten or more counts support this clone. This chain connects TRBV18 to TRBJ2-1; 7 positions match TRBD2. CDR3 length: 15 residues. After removal of 5 bases from V and 0 bases from J, the junction contained 4 bases not matched to a gene. Per the germline V gene, CDR1 is KGHSH and CDR2 is LQKENI. The CDR3, as DNA: TGTGCCAGCTCAAAAACTAGCGACTCCTACAATGAGCAGTTCTTC. Translation: CASSKTSDSYNEQFF. The full variable domain, in which reference TRBV18 and TRBJ2-1 provide the parts outside the CDR3, is NAGVMQNPRHLVRRRGQEARLRCSPMKGHSHVYWYRQLPEEGLKFMVYLQKENIIDESGMPKERFSAEFPKEGPSILRIQQVVRGDSAAYFCASSKTSDSYNEQFFGPGTRLTVL.